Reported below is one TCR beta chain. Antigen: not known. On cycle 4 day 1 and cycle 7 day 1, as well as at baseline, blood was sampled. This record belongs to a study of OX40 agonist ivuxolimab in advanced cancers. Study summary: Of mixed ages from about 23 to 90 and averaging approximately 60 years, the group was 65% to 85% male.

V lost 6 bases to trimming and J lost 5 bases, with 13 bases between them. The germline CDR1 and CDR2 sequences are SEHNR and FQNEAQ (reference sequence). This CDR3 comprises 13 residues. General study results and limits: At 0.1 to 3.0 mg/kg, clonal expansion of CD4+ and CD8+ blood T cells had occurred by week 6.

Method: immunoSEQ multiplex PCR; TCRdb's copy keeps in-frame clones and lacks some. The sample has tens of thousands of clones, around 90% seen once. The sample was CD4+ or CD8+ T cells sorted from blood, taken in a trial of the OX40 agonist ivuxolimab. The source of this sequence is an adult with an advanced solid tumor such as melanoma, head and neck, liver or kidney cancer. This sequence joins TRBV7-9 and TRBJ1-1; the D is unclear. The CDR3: CASSSQLRTEAFF. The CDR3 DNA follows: TGTGCCAGCAGTTCCCAGTTACGTACTGAAGCTTTCTTT.